The T cell receptor beta chain under discussion was sequenced for a study of technical replicates of blood from several donors. Profiled with immunoSEQ multiplex PCR; TCRdb holds only in-frame clones, not every one. The table lists about 62,000 clones, 85% to 90% of them singletons. Germline V gene lookup returns CDR1 LNHDA and CDR2 SQIVND (reference sequence). V lost 10 bases and J 11 bases, leaving 21 bases between the germline ends. The CDR3 sequence is 14 residues long. This chain joins TRBV19 and TRBJ1-6, with D possibly being TRBD1 (5 bases). The sequence was collected from a human donor in good health. Some clones in this sample may be carry-over from other donors' samples. Sequenced material: PBMCs. The CDR3 DNA reads TGTGCCACAGCAACTGGGGGGGGAGCGGCACCCCTCCACTTT. It is translated as CATATGGGAAPLHF.